These T cell receptor beta chains were read from a single sample in a study of T cell responses to AZD1222 COVID-19 vaccine. Profiling relied on immunoSEQ multiplex PCR, and the TCRdb table lists in-frame clones only, not all of them. The sample shows 90,000 to 150,000 clones, roughly 90% of them seen only once. This sample comprised peripheral blood, obtained on day 0 of AZD1222 vaccination. The origin of the receptors is an adult in good health. Both conserved end residues are part of each CDR3. Fields, in order: clone size, D gene, V gene, J gene, CDR3 DNA, CDR3 protein. D genes are given only for firm matches. Clone size appears in some rows only: once, few, many, or a class for an expanded clone.

-	-	TRBV20-1	TRBJ1-1	TGCAGTGTGCCGGGGAACACTGAAGCTTTCTTT	CSVPGNTEAFF
once	-	TRBV13	TRBJ1-4	TGTGCCAGCCGGGACACCCCGAATGAAAAACTGTTTTTT	CASRDTPNEKLFF
-	TRBD2	TRBV5-4	TRBJ2-7	TGTGCCAGCAGGATCGGACTAGGTTACGAGCAGTACTTC	CASRIGLGYEQYF
once	-	TRBV19	TRBJ1-4	TGTGCCAGTAGTGTAAACGCCATGGATGAAAAACTGTTTTTT	CASSVNAMDEKLFF
-	-	TRBV7-3	TRBJ2-5	TGTGCCAGCAGCTCGCGGACTGAAGAGACCCAGTACTTC	CASSSRTEETQYF
-	-	TRBV7-2	TRBJ1-5	TGTGCCAGCAGCCCGGCATATAGCAATCAGCCCCAGCATTTT	CASSPAYSNQPQHF
-	-	TRBV4-3	TRBJ1-1	TGCGCCAGCAGCCAAGATATAGGACTGCTTGAAGCTTTCTTT	CASSQDIGLLEAFF
-	-	TRBV14	TRBJ1-1	TGTGCCAGCAGCTTCCAGGAGAACACTGAAGCTTTCTTT	CASSFQENTEAFF
many	-	TRBV11-2	TRBJ1-1	TGTGCCAGCAGCTTAGGGCCGGGACAAGAAGCTTTCTTT	CASSLGPGQEAFF
-	-	TRBV3-1/TRBV3-2	TRBJ2-1	TGTGCCAGCAGCCAAGATTATGGGGACATCTTTAAAAACTACAATGAGCAGTTCTTC	CASSQDYGDIFKNYNEQFF